This T cell receptor (beta chain) was profiled in a study of beta chain features in type 1 diabetes. Regarding the study as a whole: All four CD4+ subsets from Type 1 diabetes patients carried moderately but significantly shorter TCRB CDR3s.

Expressed TCRB transcripts were sequenced after all isolated RNA was converted to cDNA. TCRdb keeps only in-frame clones here, not all; method: immunoSEQ multiplex PCR. The sample has over 200,000 clones, about a tenth seen once. This clone was recorded a few times. The target antigen is unknown. The CDR3 runs to 13 residues. J lost 5 bases, V lost 5 bases, and 6 bases had no gene match. Germline CDR1 SGHDT, CDR2 YYEEEE. This clonotype was obtained from a young man with type 1 diabetes. The V gene is TRBV5-6, the J gene TRBJ2-5; the match to TRBD2 covers 7 bases. The sample taken for sequencing was naive CD4+ T cells from blood. The chain's CDR3 is CASRRLGGETQYF. In DNA, the CDR3 is TGTGCCAGCAGGCGACTGGGGGGGGAGACCCAGTACTTC.